The 18 T cell receptor beta chains in this list originate from one sample, sequenced in a study of T cells after posttransplantation cyclophosphamide. Data came from immunoSEQ multiplex PCR; TCRdb stores just in-frame clones and leaves some out. The repertoire consists of roughly 41,000 clones, none detected only once. Material for sequencing was PBMCs. The source is a man aged 25 to 40 in good health and a related stem cell transplant donor.

Here the CDR3 DNA reads TGTGCTAGTGGGTCTAGCGGGGGGGCGGGTACGCAGTATTTT. Its protein product is CASGSSGGAGTQYF. The J gene is TRBJ2-3, the V gene TRBV12-5; TRBD2 agrees at 12 bases. V shed 6 bases and J 8 bases; nucleotides not matched to a gene: 6. In germline, CDR1 is LGHNT, CDR2 FRNRAP. CDR3 length equals 14 residues.

This clone occurred many times. The V and J genes are TRBV6-5 and TRBJ2-7; D possibly corresponds to TRBD1 (6 bases). The germline gives CDR1 MNHEY, CDR2 SVGAGI. V shed 6 bases and J shed 0 bases, with 15 bases lying between them. This CDR3 spans 15 amino acids. The CDR3 coding sequence is TGTGCCAGCAGCCTACTGGGACAACCCTCCTACGAGCAGTACTTC. The encoded protein is CASSLLGQPSYEQYF.

This clone was recorded at least ten times. This chain links TRBV5-6 with TRBJ2-7, with D maybe TRBD1 (6 bases). Germline assignment: CDR1 SGHDT and CDR2 YYEEEE. This CDR3 is built from 14 residues. Trimming removed 0 bases at V and 4 bases at J, with 11 bases between. In DNA form, the CDR3 reads TGTGCCAGCAGCTTGGACCCAGGGGTATACGAGCAGTACTTC. Protein sequence: CASSLDPGVYEQYF.

Ten or more counts support this clone. The chain employs TRBV5-4 and TRBJ2-7; 8 nucleotides agree with TRBD1. The CDR3 is made up of 13 amino acids. CDR1 and CDR2 (germline): SGHNT, YYREEE (reference sequence). J gave up 6 bases and V 2 bases, and 4 bases lay outside the gene matches. In DNA form, the CDR3 reads TGTGCCAGCAGCTTCGGACAGGGAGGCGAGCAGTACTTC. Its translation is CASSFGQGGEQYF.

This clone was picked up a small number of times. V gene TRBV12-3 or TRBV12-4 combines with J gene TRBJ2-5; D is perhaps TRBD2 (5 bases). With 2 bases removed from V and 4 bases from J, the gap between germline ends came to 11 bases. CDR3 size: 14 residues. This CDR3 reads CASSLISGGETQYF. The CDR3 DNA sequence: TGTGCCAGCAGTTTAATAAGCGGTGGAGAGACCCAGTACTTC.

This clone was seen at least ten times. The chain joins TRBV6-1 to TRBJ1-6; 7 nucleotides agree with TRBD1. Per the germline V gene, CDR1 is MNHNS and CDR2 is SASEGT. Losses at the gene ends were 4 bases for V and 10 bases for J; bases not matched to a gene: 7. The CDR3 is 14 residues long. This CDR3 is CASSGQGWGSPLHF. The CDR3 DNA follows: TGTGCCAGCAGTGGACAGGGCTGGGGCTCACCCCTCCACTTT.

This clone appeared many times. The J gene is TRBJ2-2, the V gene TRBV9; 8 bases agree with TRBD1. Germline trimming cut 1 base from V and 8 bases from J; bases unmatched to any gene: 7. The germline CDR1 and CDR2 sequences are SGDLS and YYNGEE. CDR3 length: 15 amino acids. CDR3 DNA sequence: TGTGCCAGCAGCGTACTGTCAGGGGGCTCGGGGGAGCTGTTTTTT. This gives the protein CASSVLSGGSGELFF.

This clone was detected many times. CDR3 in amino acids: CASSFGQSYGYTF. The CDR3 nucleotides read TGTGCCAGCAGCTTTGGGCAGTCCTATGGCTACACCTTC. The genes are TRBV7-9 and TRBJ1-2; D gene unclear. The CDR3 covers 13 residues. V lost 3 bases and J 4 bases, leaving 9 bases between the germline ends. CDR1 SEHNR and CDR2 FQNEAQ come from the germline V gene (reference sequence).

There are many counts of this clone. This chain uses TRBV5-8 with TRBJ1-6; no clear D gene. This CDR3 spans 15 amino acids. Germline V gene sequence: CDR1 SGHTS, CDR2 YDEGEE. The V end was cut by 2 bases, the J end by 0 bases, with 6 bases between. This chain's CDR3 is CASSFGSSYNSPLHF. The CDR3 DNA sequence: TGTGCCAGCAGCTTCGGTAGCTCCTATAATTCACCCCTCCACTTT.

This clone appeared a few times. This sequence joins TRBV9 and TRBJ1-2, with D tentatively TRBD1 (5 bases). V dropped 0 bases and J dropped 2 bases, with 11 bases sitting between them. The germline V gene has CDR1 SGDLS and CDR2 YYNGEE. This CDR3 comprises 15 residues. The CDR3 coding sequence is TGTGCCAGCAGCGTAGAGGTAGGGGAAAACTATGGCTACACCTTC. This gives the protein CASSVEVGENYGYTF.

This clone was counted a few times. The chain combines TRBV28 with TRBJ1-2; no clear D. Per germline, CDR1 MDHEN and CDR2 SYDVKM. This CDR3 contains 16 residues. Trimming left V 2 bases short and J 4 bases short, with 17 bases between. The CDR3 DNA reads as TGTGCCAGCAGTTTAACTCTTCGGGGAACCTTCTATGGCTACACCTTC. This gives the protein CASSLTLRGTFYGYTF.

At least ten counts were recorded for this clone. V and J are TRBV18 and TRBJ2-2; possibly TRBD2 for D (6 bases). The CDR3 contains 15 residues. Germline CDR1 reads KGHSH; CDR2 reads LQKENI. Trimming stripped 2 bases from V and 5 bases from J, with 12 bases between. The CDR3 nucleotides are TGTGCCAGCTCACCAACGGCAGGGAGGACCGGGGAGCTGTTTTTT. This codes for CASSPTAGRTGELFF.

This clone has a count of ten or more. This chain uses TRBV7-2 with TRBJ1-6; weak D call: TRBD1 (5 bases). The CDR3 covers 15 residues. The V and J ends lost 6 bases and 10 bases respectively, with 19 bases between them. The germline V gene has CDR1 SGHTA and CDR2 FQGNSA. DNA of the CDR3: TGTGCCAGCAGTATTCCCCAGGGCCGGGAATCACCCCTCCACTTT. It is translated as CASSIPQGRESPLHF. The whole variable domain, filled in from reference TRBV7-2 and TRBJ1-6, reads GAGVSQSPSNKVTEKGKDVELRCDPISGHTALYWYRQSLGQGLEFLIYFQGNSAPDKSGLPSDRFSAERTGGSVSTLTIQRTQQEDSAVYLCASSIPQGRESPLHFGNGTRLTVT.

This clone was seen a few times. The J gene is TRBJ2-7, the V gene TRBV28; possible D gene TRBD1, 7 bases. The CDR3 covers 15 residues. With 2 bases removed from V and 7 bases from J, the gap between germline ends came to 18 bases. Per the germline V gene, CDR1 is MDHEN and CDR2 is SYDVKM. CDR3 bases: TGTGCCAGCAGTTTAAGGGGAGGCAGGGGGTGGGAGCAGTACTTC. It specifies CASSLRGGRGWEQYF. Combining the CDR3 with reference TRBV28 and TRBJ2-7 gives the whole variable domain DVKVTQSSRYLVKRTGEKVFLECVQDMDHENMFWYRQDPGLGLRLIYFSYDVKMKEKGDIPEGYSVSREKKERFSLILESASTNQTSMYLCASSLRGGRGWEQYFGPGTRLTVT.

This clone occurred many times. The V and J genes are TRBV7-8 and TRBJ1-4, with 8 bases matching TRBD1. The CDR3 extends over 16 amino acids. CDR1 and CDR2 from the germline V gene are SGHVS and FQNEAQ. J was trimmed by 7 bases and V by 1 base; bases with no gene match: 8. The CDR3 nucleotides are TGTGCCAGCAGCTTAGTTAGAGGACAGGGAGGTGAAAAACTGTTTTTT. Protein product: CASSLVRGQGGEKLFF. The entire variable domain, with the rest obtained from reference TRBV7-8 and TRBJ1-4, is as follows: GAGVSQSPRYKVAKRGQDVALRCDPISGHVSLFWYQQALGQGPEFLTYFQNEAQLDKSGLPSDRFFAERPEGSVSTLKIQRTQQEDSAVYLCASSLVRGQGGEKLFFGSGTQLSVL.

This clone has a count of ten or more. The J gene is TRBJ1-5, the V gene TRBV7-9, with D unresolved. The CDR3 covers 14 residues. The germline V gene encodes CDR1 SEHNR and CDR2 FQNEAQ (reference sequence). Deletions cut 1 base from V and 3 bases from J, with 7 bases between. CDR3: CASSLDSTNQPQHF. In DNA, the CDR3 is TGTGCCAGCAGCTTAGATAGCACCAATCAGCCCCAGCATTTT.

This clone was recorded many times. This chain joins TRBV6-1 and TRBJ2-2; TRBD1 agrees at 9 bases. The trim removed 4 bases at V and 4 bases at J, leaving 7 bases unmatched. CDR3 length equals 16 residues. Germline V lookup: CDR1 MNHNS, CDR2 SASEGT. The CDR3, as DNA: TGTGCCAGCAGTGTGGGGACAGGGATTGGCACCGGGGAGCTGTTTTTT. This gives the protein CASSVGTGIGTGELFF.

This clone came up many times. The chain uses TRBV5-8 and TRBJ1-5, with TRBD1 as a possible D gene (6 bases). Germline V gene data show CDR1 as SGHTS and CDR2 as YDEGEE. Trimming stripped 2 bases from V and 1 base from J, with 7 bases between. CDR3 length equals 14 residues. The CDR3 DNA reads as TGTGCCAGCAGCTTCCAGGGGAGCAATCAGCCCCAGCATTTT. Protein: CASSFQGSNQPQHF. The full variable domain, completed using reference TRBV5-8 and TRBJ1-5, is EAGVTQSPTHLIKTRGQQATLRCSPISGHTSVYWYQQALGLGLQFLLWYDEGEERNRGNFPPRFSGRQFPNYSSELNVNALELEDSALYLCASSFQGSNQPQHFGDGTRLSIL.